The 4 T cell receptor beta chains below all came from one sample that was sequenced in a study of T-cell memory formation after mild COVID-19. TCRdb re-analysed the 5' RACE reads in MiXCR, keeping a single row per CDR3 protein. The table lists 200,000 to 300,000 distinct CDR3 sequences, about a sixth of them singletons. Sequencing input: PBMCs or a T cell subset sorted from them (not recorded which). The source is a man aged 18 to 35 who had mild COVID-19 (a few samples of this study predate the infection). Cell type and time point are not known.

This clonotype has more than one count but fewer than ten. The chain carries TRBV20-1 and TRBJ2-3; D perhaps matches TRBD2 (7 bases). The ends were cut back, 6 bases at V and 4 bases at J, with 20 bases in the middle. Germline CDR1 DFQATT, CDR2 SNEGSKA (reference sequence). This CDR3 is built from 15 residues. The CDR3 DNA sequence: TGCAGTGCCCTTCTGGGGGGGGCCTTCGCAGATACGCAGTATTTT. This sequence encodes CSALLGGAFADTQYF.

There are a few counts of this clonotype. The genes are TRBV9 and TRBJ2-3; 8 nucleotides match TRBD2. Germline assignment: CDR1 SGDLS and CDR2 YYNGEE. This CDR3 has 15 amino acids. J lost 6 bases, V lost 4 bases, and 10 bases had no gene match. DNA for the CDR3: TGTGCCAGCAGCCCGGGGGGGTCCATCCCGGATACGCAGTATTTT. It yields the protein CASSPGGSIPDTQYF. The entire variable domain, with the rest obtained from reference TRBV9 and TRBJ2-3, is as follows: DSGVTQTPKHLITATGQRVTLRCSPRSGDLSVYWYQQSLDQGLQFLIQYYNGEERAKGNILERFSAQQFPDLHSELNLSSLELGDSALYFCASSPGGSIPDTQYFGPGTRLTVL.

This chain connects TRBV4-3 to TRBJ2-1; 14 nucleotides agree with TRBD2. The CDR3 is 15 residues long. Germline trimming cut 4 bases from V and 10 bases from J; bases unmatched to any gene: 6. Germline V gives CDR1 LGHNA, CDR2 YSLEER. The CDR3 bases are TGCGCCAGCAGCCTAGGACTAGCGGGGGGAGGAGAGCAGTTCTTC. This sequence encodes CASSLGLAGGGEQFF.

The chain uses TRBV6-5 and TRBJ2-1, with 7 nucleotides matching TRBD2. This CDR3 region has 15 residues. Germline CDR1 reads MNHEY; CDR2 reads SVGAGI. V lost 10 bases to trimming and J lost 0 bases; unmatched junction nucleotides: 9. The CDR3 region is CATGGVPSSYNEQFF. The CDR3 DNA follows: TGTGCCACTGGGGGGGTTCCTAGCTCCTACAATGAGCAGTTCTTC.